A selection of T cell receptor beta chains follows, all from one sample in a study of T cells in localized non-small cell lung cancer. Data came from immunoSEQ multiplex PCR; TCRdb stores just in-frame clones and leaves some out. The sample lists tens of thousands of clones; roughly 90% were seen once. Source: peripheral blood, taken before any cancer treatment. The receptors were sampled from a man aged 40-75 years with stage I squamous cell lung carcinoma. Both conserved end residues are part of each CDR3. The D gene is left open where the match is weak. Only some rows state a clone size, as once, few, many or a class for expanded clones.

v_call,j_call,clone_size,d_call,cdr3_aa,cdr3_nt
TRBV11-2,TRBJ1-5,.,.,CASSLAGNQPQHF,TGTGCCAGCAGCTTAGCCGGTAATCAGCCCCAGCATTTT
TRBV28,TRBJ2-3,.,TRBD2,CASSLAGGPTDTQYF,TGTGCCAGCAGTTTGGCGGGGGGGCCCACAGATACGCAGTATTTT
TRBV5-8,TRBJ2-1,.,TRBD2,CASSEGLAGNEQFF,TGTGCCAGCAGCGAAGGACTAGCTGGCAATGAGCAGTTCTTC
TRBV6-1,TRBJ2-7,few,.,CASSESPVAAYEQYF,TGTGCCAGCAGTGAATCCCCGGTAGCCGCCTACGAGCAGTACTTC
TRBV25-1,TRBJ1-2,.,.,CASSANYGYTF,TGTGCCAGCAGTGCAAACTATGGCTACACCTTC
TRBV18,TRBJ1-2,.,.,CASSPPGFRGYTF,TGTGCCAGCTCACCACCGGGTTTTCGTGGCTACACCTTC
TRBV11-2,TRBJ2-1,few,TRBD1,CASLSRTGRRYNEQFF,TGTGCCAGCCTCTCCCGGACAGGGCGACGCTACAATGAGCAGTTCTTC
TRBV5-6,TRBJ2-7,.,TRBD2,CASSLYLAGLSSYEQYF,TGTGCCAGCAGCTTGTACCTAGCGGGCCTGAGCTCCTACGAGCAGTACTTC
TRBV13,TRBJ1-2,.,.,CASSPRVSANYGYTF,TGTGCCAGCAGCCCCAGGGTCTCAGCTAACTATGGCTACACCTTC
TRBV28,TRBJ1-1,.,.,CATSTLDTEAFF,TGTGCCACCTCAACTCTCGACACTGAAGCTTTCTTT
TRBV6-5,TRBJ2-1,.,.,CASRGLTRGEQFF,TGTGCCAGCCGGGGACTTACCAGGGGGGAGCAGTTCTTC
TRBV5-8,TRBJ1-1,.,.,CASSPGGTNTEAFF,TGTGCCAGCAGCCCCGGAGGGACAAACACTGAAGCTTTCTTT
TRBV28,TRBJ2-7,once,TRBD1,CASSLNRGYEQYF,TGTGCCAGCAGTTTAAACAGGGGTTACGAGCAGTACTTC
TRBV28,TRBJ1-2,.,.,CASSDTDGSYGYTF,TGTGCCAGCAGTGATACTGACGGAAGCTATGGCTACACCTTC
TRBV9,TRBJ2-2,.,TRBD2,CASSVEVAGGLGTGELFF,TGTGCCAGCAGCGTAGAGGTAGCGGGGGGGCTAGGCACCGGGGAGCTGTTTTTT
TRBV11-2,TRBJ2-6,once,TRBD2,CASSLAGGKVLTF,TGTGCCAGCAGCTTGGCGGGGGGTAAGGTCCTGACTTTC
TRBV7-2,TRBJ1-2,.,.,CASSLGGGGDGYTF,TGTGCCAGCAGCTTAGGAGGGGGAGGGGATGGCTACACCTTC
TRBV6-1,TRBJ2-7,.,.,CASSEAGGPVNEQYF,TGTGCCAGCAGTGAAGCTGGGGGTCCCGTCAACGAGCAGTACTTC
TRBV6-6,TRBJ1-2,.,.,CASSQGIRQGYTF,TGTGCCAGCAGTCAGGGGATTCGTCAAGGCTACACCTTC
TRBV28,TRBJ2-7,.,.,CASRDNGTPSYEQYF,TGTGCCAGCAGGGACAATGGGACTCCATCCTACGAGCAGTACTTC
TRBV11-2,TRBJ2-2,.,TRBD1,CASSTRDRGLSNTGELFF,TGTGCCAGCAGCACCCGGGACAGGGGGCTTTCTAACACCGGGGAGCTGTTTTTT
TRBV5-5,TRBJ2-7,.,.,CASTDWGAGNQQYF,TGTGCCAGCACCGATTGGGGGGCAGGAAACCAGCAGTACTTC
TRBV5-6,TRBJ2-3,.,TRBD1,CASSFTGATDTQYF,TGTGCCAGCAGCTTTACAGGGGCCACAGATACGCAGTATTTT
TRBV5-6,TRBJ1-2,.,.,CASSPLQGRYGYTF,TGTGCCAGCAGTCCCCTCCAGGGGCGATATGGCTACACCTTC
TRBV29-1,TRBJ1-4,.,TRBD1,CSGVDGTGVF,TGCAGCGGGGTGGATGGGACAGGGGTTTTT
TRBV10-3,TRBJ2-5,.,TRBD1,CATAGQGETQYF,TGTGCCACCGCGGGACAGGGAGAGACCCAGTACTTC
TRBV6-1,TRBJ2-7,.,TRBD1,CASRRGQISSYEQYF,TGTGCCAGCAGGAGGGGACAGATTAGCTCCTACGAGCAGTACTTC
TRBV7-9,TRBJ1-5,.,TRBD1,CASSPGTGVNQPQHF,TGTGCCAGCAGCCCGGGGACAGGGGTTAATCAGCCCCAGCATTTT
TRBV9,TRBJ1-6,.,.,CASSASPGINSPLHF,TGTGCCAGCAGCGCCTCCCCGGGAATTAATTCACCCCTCCACTTT
TRBV6-5,TRBJ2-5,.,TRBD2,CASSYSRASGSRAQYF,TGTGCCAGCAGTTACTCGAGGGCTAGCGGTTCGAGGGCCCAGTACTTC
TRBV5-7,TRBJ1-3,.,TRBD1,CASSSRASGGAGNTIYF,TGTGCCAGCAGCTCGCGTGCCTCAGGGGGCGCGGGAAACACCATATATTTT
TRBV19,TRBJ1-5,.,.,CASSITPSGVRAYQPQHF,TGTGCCAGTAGTATCACCCCATCGGGAGTTAGGGCCTATCAGCCCCAGCATTTT
TRBV29-1,TRBJ1-1,.,.,CSVEVSGYTEAFF,TGCAGCGTTGAAGTATCAGGTTACACTGAAGCTTTCTTT
TRBV5-6,TRBJ2-3,.,TRBD2,CASSFQGTSGGISTDTQYF,TGTGCCAGCAGCTTCCAAGGGACTAGCGGGGGCATTAGCACAGATACGCAGTATTTT
TRBV7-2,TRBJ1-5,.,.,CASSLNSNQPQHF,TGTGCCAGCAGCTTAAATAGCAATCAGCCCCAGCATTTT
TRBV7-9,TRBJ1-6,medium-sized,.,CASSPTIDSISPLHF,TGTGCCAGCAGCCCAACTATAGACAGCATCTCACCCCTCCACTTT
TRBV29-1,TRBJ1-2,.,.,CSVGNDKEGGYTF,TGCAGCGTGGGTAACGACAAAGAGGGTGGCTACACCTTC
TRBV2,TRBJ2-4,.,.,CASNGGTSKNIQYF,TGTGCCAGCAATGGAGGGACGAGCAAAAACATTCAGTACTTC
TRBV4-1,TRBJ1-5,.,TRBD1,CASSTRDRPVEPQHF,TGCGCCAGCAGCACCCGGGACAGGCCGGTCGAGCCCCAGCATTTT
TRBV4-2,TRBJ1-2,.,.,CASSQDNDPNYGYTF,TGTGCCAGCAGCCAAGATAATGATCCTAACTATGGCTACACCTTC
TRBV9,TRBJ1-2,once,.,CASSVGLGDYGYTF,TGTGCCAGCAGCGTAGGGCTGGGAGACTATGGCTACACCTTC
TRBV14,TRBJ1-4,.,.,CASSDWDNHEKLFF,TGTGCCAGCAGCGATTGGGACAACCATGAAAAACTGTTTTTT
TRBV6-1,TRBJ1-6,.,.,CASSVSGSDSPLHF,TGTGCCAGCAGTGTATCTGGATCAGATTCACCCCTCCACTTT
TRBV19,TRBJ1-4,.,TRBD1,CASNTGGTEKLFF,TGTGCCAGCAACACAGGGGGGACTGAAAAACTGTTTTTT
TRBV5-4,TRBJ2-3,.,.,CASSGDPTDTQYF,TGTGCCAGCAGCGGGGACCCCACAGATACGCAGTATTTT
TRBV5-1,TRBJ1-1,.,.,CASSSSNLNTEAFF,TGCGCCAGCAGCTCCAGCAATTTGAACACTGAAGCTTTCTTT
TRBV6-5,TRBJ1-1,.,.,CASSYSAKRDTEAFF,TGTGCCAGCAGTTACTCAGCCAAAAGGGACACTGAAGCTTTCTTT
TRBV19,TRBJ1-5,.,TRBD1,CASTPRDRGPHQPQHF,TGTGCCAGTACCCCTCGGGACAGGGGGCCCCATCAGCCCCAGCATTTT
TRBV6-5,TRBJ2-1,.,TRBD2,CASSGRLAGGQEQFF,TGTGCCAGCAGTGGACGACTAGCGGGGGGTCAGGAGCAGTTCTTC
TRBV2,TRBJ2-5,.,TRBD1,CAGKTGAGQETQYF,TGTGCCGGGAAGACAGGGGCGGGCCAAGAGACCCAGTACTTC
TRBV4-2,TRBJ2-3,.,TRBD1,CASSLDRGTDTQYF,TGTGCCAGCAGCTTAGACAGGGGAACAGATACGCAGTATTTT
TRBV5-6,TRBJ2-6,.,.,CASSYVSGANVLTF,TGTGCCAGCTCCTACGTCTCTGGGGCCAACGTCCTGACTTTC
TRBV28,TRBJ2-2,.,.,CASTPGPAGTGELFF,TGTGCCAGCACCCCCGGGCCTGCAGGCACCGGGGAGCTGTTTTTT
TRBV28,TRBJ2-3,.,TRBD1,CASSSPARTGENTDTQYF,TGTGCCAGCAGTTCCCCGGCCCGGACAGGGGAAAACACAGATACGCAGTATTTT